The 18 T cell receptor beta chains presented below share a single source sample, sequenced in a study of blood T cell repertoires in COVID-19. TCRdb's copy holds only in-frame clones and misses some; the assay was immunoSEQ multiplex PCR. This sample carries some 48,000 clones, roughly 87% of them seen once, and the ten largest clones take around 20%. The sample taken for sequencing was peripheral blood. The receptors originated from a woman older than 75 in a cohort sampled during active or convalescent COVID-19.

The chain employs TRBV25-1 and TRBJ2-3; 9 bases are a match to TRBD1. Trimming took 7 bases from V and 0 from J; bases not matched to a gene: 5. Germline V CDR1 and CDR2: MGHDK, SYGVNS. The CDR3 is made up of 15 amino acids. CDR3 amino acids: CASTQGAPSTDTQYF. DNA of the CDR3: TGTGCCAGCACACAGGGGGCCCCTAGCACAGATACGCAGTATTTT. Filled out from reference TRBV25-1 and TRBJ2-3, the complete variable domain reads EADIYQTPRYLVIGTGKKITLECSQTMGHDKMYWYQQDPGMELHLIHYSYGVNSTEKGDLSSESTVSRIRTEHFPLTLESARPSHTSQYLCASTQGAPSTDTQYFGPGTRLTVL.

V gene TRBV9 combines with J gene TRBJ1-5; 8 nucleotides match TRBD1. Germline V CDR1 and CDR2: SGDLS, YYNGEE. The CDR3 has 15 amino acids. V shed 4 bases and J 7 bases; nucleotides not matched to a gene: 10. The CDR3 DNA follows: TGTGCCAGCAGCAAAACGGGACAGGTGGGACAGCCCCAGCATTTT. It yields the protein CASSKTGQVGQPQHF. Drawing the rest from reference TRBV9 and TRBJ1-5, the complete variable domain is DSGVTQTPKHLITATGQRVTLRCSPRSGDLSVYWYQQSLDQGLQFLIQYYNGEERAKGNILERFSAQQFPDLHSELNLSSLELGDSALYFCASSKTGQVGQPQHFGDGTRLSIL.

The genes are TRBV30 and TRBJ2-2, with D tentatively TRBD1 (5 bases). V shed 3 bases and J shed 7 bases, with 12 bases lying between them. The CDR3 loop spans 13 amino acids. The germline V gene has CDR1 GTSNPN and CDR2 SVGIG (reference sequence). The CDR3 coding sequence is TGTGCCTGGAGAGGGGCCTACGGCGGGGAGCTGTTTTTT. Protein: CAWRGAYGGELFF. The entire variable domain, with the rest obtained from reference TRBV30 and TRBJ2-2, is as follows: SQTIHQWPATLVQPVGSPLSLECTVEGTSNPNLYWYRQAAGRGLQLLFYSVGIGQISSEVPQNLSASRPQDRQFILSSKKLLLSDSGFYLCAWRGAYGGELFFGEGSRLTVL.

The rearrangement links TRBV10-2 to TRBJ1-1; the match to TRBD1 covers 8 bases. CDR3 size: 16 residues. Unmatched junction bases numbered 15, after V lost 5 bases and J lost 7 bases. The germline V gene encodes CDR1 WSHSY and CDR2 SAAADI. The CDR3 region is CASSQLGGQAFREAFF. CDR3 DNA sequence: TGCGCCAGCAGTCAACTAGGGGGACAGGCGTTTCGTGAAGCTTTCTTT.

The chain joins TRBV5-1 to TRBJ1-6; D call uncertain. CDR1 is SGHRS and CDR2 is YFSETQ in the germline V gene. CDR3 length equals 14 residues. With 6 bases removed from V and 0 bases from J, the gap between germline ends came to 7 bases. CDR3 coding DNA: TGCGCCAGCACGGAGAGCTCCTATAATTCACCCCTCCACTTT. Its protein is CASTESSYNSPLHF.

The chain couples TRBV5-1 to TRBJ1-6, with 7 bases identical to TRBD1. V trimming: 5 bases; J trimming: 7 bases; junction bases outside the gene matches: 3. This CDR3 has 13 residues. CDR1 and CDR2 from the germline V gene are SGHRS and YFSETQ. Here the CDR3 reads CASRWDRNSPLHF. Here the CDR3 DNA reads TGCGCCAGCAGATGGGACAGAAATTCACCCCTCCACTTT.

The J gene is TRBJ1-4, the V gene TRBV19, with D possibly being TRBD1 (6 bases). This CDR3 spans 14 amino acids. Germline CDR1 and CDR2: LNHDA and SQIVND (reference sequence). The V end was cut by 4 bases, the J end by 5 bases, with 11 bases between. The CDR3: CASSTGQRNEKLFF. CDR3 DNA: TGTGCCAGTAGTACCGGACAGAGGAATGAAAAACTGTTTTTT. The full variable domain, in which reference TRBV19 and TRBJ1-4 provide the parts outside the CDR3, is DGGITQSPKYLFRKEGQNVTLSCEQNLNHDAMYWYRQDPGQGLRLIYYSQIVNDFQKGDIAEGYSVSREKKESFPLTVTSAQKNPTAFYLCASSTGQRNEKLFFGSGTQLSVL.

CDR3 in amino acids: CASSEADRGGYEQYF. The CDR3 bases are TGTGCCAGCAGTGAAGCCGACAGGGGAGGATACGAGCAGTACTTC. The chain has TRBV2 and TRBJ2-7, with TRBD1 identical over 8 bases. With 0 bases clipped from V and 4 bases from J, the junction kept 5 bases outside the gene matches. This CDR3 spans 15 amino acids. CDR1 is SNHLY, CDR2 FYNNEI, per germline. The full variable domain, its missing parts supplied by reference TRBV2 and TRBJ2-7, is EPEVTQTPSHQVTQMGQEVILRCVPISNHLYFYWYRQILGQKVEFLVSFYNNEISEKSEIFDDQFSVERPDGSNFTLKIRSTKLEDSAMYFCASSEADRGGYEQYFGPGTRLTVT.

V usage is TRBV9 and J usage is TRBJ2-5; TRBD2 agrees at 15 bases. From germline, CDR1 is SGDLS and CDR2 YYNGEE. After removal of 4 bases from V and 4 bases from J, the junction contained 5 bases not matched to a gene. The CDR3 extends over 16 amino acids. In DNA form, the CDR3 reads TGTGCCAGCAGCAAACCGGGACTAGCGGGGGGAGAGACCCAGTACTTC. The encoded protein is CASSKPGLAGGETQYF.

The chain carries TRBV7-2 and TRBJ2-2; possibly TRBD2 for D (6 bases). The CDR3 totals 16 residues. Germline V gene data show CDR1 as SGHTA and CDR2 as FQGNSA. Trimming pared 0 bases from V and 2 bases from J, leaving 10 bases between. The CDR3 here is CASSLAALANTGELFF. The CDR3 nucleotides are TGTGCCAGCAGCTTAGCAGCACTAGCTAACACCGGGGAGCTGTTTTTT.

The chain links TRBV29-1 to TRBJ1-1; D gene ambiguous. Trimming took off 7 bases at V and 4 bases at J, with 13 bases between the two ends. This CDR3 has 12 residues. CDR1 is SQVTM, CDR2 ANQGSEA, per germline. CDR3 residues: CSGAGGSTEAFF. Written as DNA, the CDR3 is TGCAGCGGCGCCGGAGGTAGCACTGAAGCTTTCTTT.

V gene TRBV7-3 combines with J gene TRBJ2-3; tentatively, D is TRBD2 (7 bases). Germline CDR1 and CDR2: SGHTA and FQGTGA. The CDR3 contains 15 residues. V gave up 5 bases and J gave up 6 bases, with 18 bases separating them. CDR3 loop: CASSPSGGLFDTQYF. CDR3 nucleotides: TGTGCCAGCAGCCCATCGGGGGGCCTCTTTGATACGCAGTATTTT.

The chain employs TRBV2 and TRBJ2-1, with a possible D match to TRBD1 (6 bases). This CDR3 has 14 residues. Trimming cost V 4 bases and J 1 base, with 8 bases left between them. Germline V lookup: CDR1 SNHLY, CDR2 FYNNEI. CDR3 nucleotide sequence: TGTGCCAGCAGTGCCCAGGGGTCCTACAATGAGCAGTTCTTC. Its translation: CASSAQGSYNEQFF.

This clone came up once. The chain recombines TRBV6-5 with TRBJ2-7; possible D gene TRBD1, 6 bases. The germline V gene has CDR1 MNHEY and CDR2 SVGAGI. V was pared by 9 bases and J by 0 bases, with 15 bases between. The CDR3 consists of 14 residues. Here the CDR3 reads CASTRTASSYEQYF. The CDR3 DNA is TGTGCCAGTACTAGGACAGCCAGCTCCTACGAGCAGTACTTC.

This clone was seen just once. The gene calls are TRBV7-8 and TRBJ1-3; D unresolved. Germline-derived CDR1 and CDR2 are SGHVS and FQNEAQ. The length of the CDR3 is 12 residues. V was shortened by 6 bases and J by 4 bases, with 7 bases between the two germline ends. The chain's CDR3 is CASRNMGNTIYF. DNA for the CDR3: TGTGCCAGCAGAAATATGGGAAACACCATATATTTT.

As DNA, the CDR3 is TGTGCCAGCAGTTACGACAGACTCTACGAGCAGTACTTC. This codes for CASSYDRLYEQYF. The genes are TRBV6-5 and TRBJ2-7, with D possibly matching TRBD1 (5 bases). Trimming removed 2 bases at V and 3 bases at J, with 8 bases between. CDR1 MNHEY and CDR2 SVGAGI come from the germline V gene. The CDR3 extends over 13 amino acids.

V is TRBV5-5 and J is TRBJ2-7, with 9 bases lining up with TRBD1. Losses at the gene ends were 0 bases for V and 6 bases for J; bases not matched to a gene: 7. This CDR3 has 15 amino acids. Germline CDR1 SGHKS, CDR2 YYEKEE (reference sequence). Here the CDR3 reads CASSLDLHRGREQYF. CDR3 nucleotide sequence: TGTGCCAGCAGCTTGGATCTTCACAGGGGGCGCGAGCAGTACTTC.

The chain carries TRBV5-1 and TRBJ2-3; TRBD2 matches at 9 bases. V trimming: 4 bases; J trimming: 6 bases; junction bases outside the gene matches: 6. The germline gives CDR1 SGHRS, CDR2 YFSETQ. CDR3 length equals 14 residues. As DNA, the CDR3 is TGCGCCAGCAGCCTTAGCGGGAGTGGGGATACGCAGTATTTT. It is translated as CASSLSGSGDTQYF.